This passage covers 25 T cell receptor beta chains from one sample sequenced in a study of T cell repertoires in cytomegalovirus infection. TCRdb independently ran MiXCR on the reads; one entry per CDR3 protein. The sample contains roughly 280,000 distinct CDR3 sequences, approximately 9% of which appear only once. Sequenced material: PBMCs. These receptors were taken from a human donor in good health (CMV status not recorded). Some clones in this sample may be carry-over from other donors' samples.

This clonotype was seen repeatedly, ten times or more. The genes are TRBV7-2 and TRBJ1-1; tentatively, D is TRBD1 (5 bases). The CDR3 has 16 amino acids. V lost 0 bases and J 6 bases, leaving 17 bases between the germline ends. Germline V gene sequence: CDR1 SGHTA, CDR2 FQGNSA. The CDR3 nucleotides read TGTGCCAGCAGCTTAGCATCGAGGGGACGCGGTCCTGAAGCTTTCTTT. This encodes CASSLASRGRGPEAFF.

J is TRBJ2-3 and V is TRBV20-1; D is perhaps TRBD2 (5 bases). V gave up 2 bases and J gave up 6 bases, with 12 bases separating them. Per germline, CDR1 DFQATT and CDR2 SNEGSKA (reference sequence). CDR3 size: 13 residues. Here the CDR3 DNA reads TGCAGTGCTAGATGGGAGATAGCGGATACGCAGTATTTT. It yields the protein CSARWEIADTQYF.

This clonotype occurred many times. The genes are TRBV7-2 and TRBJ2-7; TRBD2 agrees at 11 bases. Trimming cost V 0 bases and J 2 bases; bases outside gene matches: 9. The CDR3 loop spans 18 amino acids. Germline lookup yields CDR1 SGHTA and CDR2 FQGNSA. The CDR3, as DNA: TGTGCCAGCAGCTTAGCGGGAGGGACTAGCGGAAGGGCCTACGAGCAGTACTTC. It encodes CASSLAGGTSGRAYEQYF. The whole variable domain, filled in from reference TRBV7-2 and TRBJ2-7, reads GAGVSQSPSNKVTEKGKDVELRCDPISGHTALYWYRQSLGQGLEFLIYFQGNSAPDKSGLPSDRFSAERTGGSVSTLTIQRTQQEDSAVYLCASSLAGGTSGRAYEQYFGPGTRLTVT.

The rearrangement links TRBV5-1 to TRBJ1-6; D is possibly TRBD1 (5 bases). Looked up from germline, CDR1 is SGHRS and CDR2 is YFSETQ. Trimming took 0 bases from V and 6 from J, leaving 10 bases between them. There are 15 residues in the CDR3. The CDR3 region is CASSLVMTVNSPLHF. The CDR3 nucleotides are TGCGCCAGCAGCTTGGTGATGACAGTTAATTCACCCCTCCACTTT.

This clonotype was seen a handful of times. The CDR3 is CASSLAGAGNEQFF. For the CDR3, the DNA is TGTGCCAGCAGTTTAGCGGGGGCGGGAAATGAGCAGTTCTTC. The rearrangement uses TRBV12-3 or TRBV12-4 and TRBJ2-1; the D gene could be TRBD1 or TRBD2 (6 bases each). There are 14 residues in the CDR3. Trimming left V 0 bases short and J 7 bases short, with 10 bases between.

The CDR3 DNA sequence: TGCGCCAGCAGCTTGGGACGTACCGACAATGAGCAGTTCTTC. This encodes CASSLGRTDNEQFF. This chain connects TRBV5-1 to TRBJ2-1; D gene uncertain. Germline loops: CDR1 SGHRS, CDR2 YFSETQ. Trimming cost V 0 bases and J 5 bases, with 9 bases left between them. This CDR3 spans 14 amino acids.

The table lists this clonotype with many counts. The chain recombines TRBV7-6 with TRBJ2-7; 9 bases map to TRBD1. The CDR3 runs 15 residues. CDR1 is SGHVS, CDR2 FNYEAQ, per germline. The V segment lost 2 bases and the J segment 3 bases; nucleotides outside the gene matches: 5. CDR3 residues: CASSLSRDRDYEQYF. The CDR3 bases are TGTGCCAGCAGCTTATCCCGGGACAGGGACTACGAGCAGTACTTC.

Ten or more counts support this clonotype. The chain recombines TRBV7-2 with TRBJ2-3; 8 bases are a match to TRBD2. Germline V gene sequence: CDR1 SGHTA, CDR2 FQGNSA. Trimming at V came to 6 bases and at J to 2 bases, leaving 7 bases not matched to a gene. This CDR3 is 15 amino acids long. The CDR3 loop is CASSFIAGSTDTQYF. The CDR3 DNA sequence: TGTGCCAGCAGTTTTATAGCGGGGTCCACAGATACGCAGTATTTT. Full variable domain (rest looked up from reference TRBV7-2 and TRBJ2-3): GAGVSQSPSNKVTEKGKDVELRCDPISGHTALYWYRQSLGQGLEFLIYFQGNSAPDKSGLPSDRFSAERTGGSVSTLTIQRTQQEDSAVYLCASSFIAGSTDTQYFGPGTRLTVL.

This clonotype was picked up many times. V is TRBV7-6 and J is TRBJ1-4, with unresolved D. The CDR3 consists of 17 residues. Germline V lookup: CDR1 SGHVS, CDR2 FNYEAQ. V shed 3 bases and J shed 3 bases, with 17 bases lying between them. The CDR3 bases are TGTGCCAGCAGCTTCGGTACAGCGGGGATGGCTAATGAAAAACTGTTTTTT. It specifies CASSFGTAGMANEKLFF. The complete variable domain, with remaining parts taken from reference TRBV7-6 and TRBJ1-4, reads GAGVSQSPRYKVTKRGQDVALRCDPISGHVSLYWYRQALGQGPEFLTYFNYEAQQDKSGLPNDRFSAERPEGSISTLTIQRTEQRDSAMYRCASSFGTAGMANEKLFFGSGTQLSVL.

This clonotype was observed many times. The chain recombines TRBV28 with TRBJ1-1; D not resolved. CDR1 and CDR2 (germline): MDHEN, SYDVKM. Trimming took 2 bases from V and 5 from J, leaving 12 bases between them. CDR3 length: 14 residues. The CDR3 loop reads CASSLTVGYTEAFF. DNA of the CDR3: TGTGCCAGCAGTTTAACTGTGGGCTATACTGAAGCTTTCTTT.

This clonotype was seen at least ten times. The chain links TRBV7-8 to TRBJ2-5, with 11 nucleotides matching TRBD2. J was trimmed by 2 bases and V by 2 bases; bases with no gene match: 7. Per germline, CDR1 SGHVS and CDR2 FQNEAQ. CDR3 length: 17 residues. CDR3 region: CASSLTGTSGNQETQYF. The CDR3 DNA reads TGTGCCAGCAGCTTAACCGGGACTAGCGGCAATCAAGAGACCCAGTACTTC.

Ten or more counts support this clonotype. This sequence joins TRBV7-2 and TRBJ2-5; 9 bases match TRBD2. Unmatched junction bases numbered 10, after V lost 3 bases and J lost 2 bases. This CDR3 comprises 17 residues. The germline gives CDR1 SGHTA, CDR2 FQGNSA. The DNA for the CDR3 is TGTGCCAGCAGCTTGAACGTGCGGGGGGGTTGGCAAGAGACCCAGTACTTC. It specifies CASSLNVRGGWQETQYF.

This clonotype has ten or more counts. V and J are TRBV7-2 and TRBJ1-1; TRBD1 is a possible D gene (6 bases). V lost 1 base and J 1 base, leaving 13 bases between the germline ends. CDR3 length: 16 amino acids. The V gene's germline CDR1 is SGHTA and CDR2 FQGNSA. CDR3 in amino acids: CASSLEPLRGNTEAFF. CDR3 nucleotides: TGTGCCAGCAGCTTAGAGCCCCTCAGGGGGAACACTGAAGCTTTCTTT.

The sample holds many counts of this clonotype. This chain connects TRBV28 to TRBJ2-7; D is perhaps TRBD1 (5 bases). The CDR3 has 13 amino acids. The V end lost 7 bases, the J end lost 2 bases, and 12 bases lay between the germline ends. Germline V CDR1 and CDR2: MDHEN, SYDVKM. CDR3 sequence: CASTLVGAYEQYF. The DNA for the CDR3 is TGTGCCAGCACCCTTGTAGGGGCCTACGAGCAGTACTTC.

This clonotype was observed a few times. The J gene is TRBJ1-5, the V gene TRBV28; D is possibly TRBD1 (6 bases). Trimming cost V 1 base and J 2 bases, with 12 bases left between them. Germline CDR1 and CDR2: MDHEN and SYDVKM. The CDR3 loop spans 16 amino acids. CDR3 bases: TGTGCCAGCAGTTTATCCGGACAGTCTGGCAATCAGCCCCAGCATTTT. Protein sequence: CASSLSGQSGNQPQHF. The whole variable domain, remainder taken from reference TRBV28 and TRBJ1-5, is DVKVTQSSRYLVKRTGEKVFLECVQDMDHENMFWYRQDPGLGLRLIYFSYDVKMKEKGDIPEGYSVSREKKERFSLILESASTNQTSMYLCASSLSGQSGNQPQHFGDGTRLSIL.

The chain employs TRBV7-2 and TRBJ1-1; D unresolved. Germline values: CDR1 SGHTA, CDR2 FQGNSA. This CDR3 is built from 14 residues. Trimming pared 1 base from V and 1 base from J, leaving 7 bases between. CDR3 amino acids: CASSLELTNTEAFF. In DNA, the CDR3 is TGTGCCAGCAGCTTAGAGCTCACGAACACTGAAGCTTTCTTT.

V gene TRBV7-2 combines with J gene TRBJ2-7; a possible D gene is TRBD2 (5 bases). In germline, CDR1 is SGHTA, CDR2 FQGNSA. V was shortened by 1 base and J by 4 bases, with 14 bases between the two germline ends. The CDR3 is 15 amino acids. The CDR3 loop is CASSLVEGGHYEQYF. The DNA of the CDR3 is TGTGCCAGCAGCTTAGTTGAAGGCGGGCATTACGAGCAGTACTTC.

This clonotype has a handful of counts. This chain connects TRBV11-3 to TRBJ2-7, with a possible D match to TRBD1 (6 bases). Looked up from germline, CDR1 is SGHNT and CDR2 is YENEEA. Trimming removed 5 bases from V and 5 bases from J, with 16 bases in between. The CDR3 runs to 14 residues. The CDR3 nucleotides read TGTGCCAGCAGCATACAGGGTCCTGGCGACGAGCAGTACTTC. Translated: CASSIQGPGDEQYF.

This clonotype was counted at least ten times. The chain carries TRBV7-2 and TRBJ1-5; D is undetermined. The V gene lost 1 base and the J gene lost 2 bases, with 6 bases spanning the gap. This CDR3 has 14 residues. Germline CDR1 is SGHTA and CDR2 is FQGNSA. CDR3 loop: CASSLGSGNQPQHF. CDR3 nucleotide sequence: TGTGCCAGCAGCTTAGGATCAGGCAATCAGCCCCAGCATTTT.

Many counts were recorded for this clonotype. The rearrangement links TRBV12-3 or TRBV12-4 to TRBJ2-3; D possibly corresponds to TRBD2 (5 bases). Trimming stripped 7 bases from V and 3 bases from J, with 11 bases between. The CDR3 runs 13 residues. CDR3 coding DNA: TGTGCCAGCAAAACTCTAGCTACAGATACGCAGTATTTT. Residues: CASKTLATDTQYF.

In its sample, this clonotype was seen many times. CDR3 nucleotide sequence: TGTGCCAGCAGTTTTATGGGACAGACCAGGGGCACTGAAGCTTTCTTT. It specifies CASSFMGQTRGTEAFF. This chain joins TRBV7-8 and TRBJ1-1; 7 bases line up with TRBD1. The CDR3 spans 16 residues. V lost 6 bases, J lost 4 bases, and 14 bases stayed unmatched. The germline gives CDR1 SGHVS, CDR2 FQNEAQ.

This clonotype occurred many times. The chain uses TRBV10-3 and TRBJ1-6; D unresolved. V was clipped by 0 bases and J by 7 bases, with 10 bases between them. The V gene's germline CDR1 is ENHRY and CDR2 SYGVKD. The CDR3 covers 15 residues. For the CDR3, the DNA is TGTGCCATCAGTGAGTCGGCCAGAGCGAATTCACCCCTCCACTTT. Its translation: CAISESARANSPLHF.

At least ten counts were recorded for this clonotype. V gene TRBV12-3 or TRBV12-4 combines with J gene TRBJ1-5, with 11 bases aligning to TRBD1. This CDR3 is built from 15 residues. Trimming at V came to 6 bases and at J to 6 bases, leaving 7 bases not matched to a gene. CDR3 DNA sequence: TGTGCCAGCAGCTCCGGACAGGGGGCCGTTCAGCCCCAGCATTTT. Translated, it gives CASSSGQGAVQPQHF.

The chain couples TRBV19 to TRBJ2-7, with TRBD1 as a possible D gene (6 bases). Looked up from germline, CDR1 is LNHDA and CDR2 is SQIVND (reference sequence). The V gene lost 5 bases and the J gene lost 2 bases, with 10 bases spanning the gap. CDR3 length equals 13 residues. The CDR3 sequence: CASSPGHPYEQYF. For the CDR3, the DNA is TGTGCCAGTAGTCCGGGACACCCCTACGAGCAGTACTTC.

This clonotype came up many times. The chain couples TRBV7-2 to TRBJ1-1; 8 nucleotides line up with TRBD1. This CDR3 has 15 amino acids. The ends lost 3 bases at V and 4 bases at J; junction bases unmatched: 7. The germline V gene encodes CDR1 SGHTA and CDR2 FQGNSA. DNA of the CDR3: TGTGCCAGCAGCTTGACAGGGGACAGTATCACTGAAGCTTTCTTT. Protein sequence: CASSLTGDSITEAFF.